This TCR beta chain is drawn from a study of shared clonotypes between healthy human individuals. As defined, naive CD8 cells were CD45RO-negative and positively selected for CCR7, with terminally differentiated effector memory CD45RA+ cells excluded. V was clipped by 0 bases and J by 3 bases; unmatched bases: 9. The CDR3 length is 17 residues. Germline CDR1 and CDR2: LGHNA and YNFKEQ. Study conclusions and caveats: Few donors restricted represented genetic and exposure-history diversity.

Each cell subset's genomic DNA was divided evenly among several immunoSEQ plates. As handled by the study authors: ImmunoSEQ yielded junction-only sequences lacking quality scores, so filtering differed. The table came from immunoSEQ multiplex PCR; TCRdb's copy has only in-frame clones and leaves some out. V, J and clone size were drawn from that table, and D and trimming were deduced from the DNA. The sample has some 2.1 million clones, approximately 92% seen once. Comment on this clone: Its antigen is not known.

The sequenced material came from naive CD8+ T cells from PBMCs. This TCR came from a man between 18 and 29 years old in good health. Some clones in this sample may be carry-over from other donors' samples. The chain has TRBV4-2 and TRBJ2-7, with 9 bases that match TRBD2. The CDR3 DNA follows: TGTGCCAGCAGCCAAGAGAATCAAGCGGGAGGTTACTACGAGCAGTACTTC. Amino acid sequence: CASSQENQAGGYYEQYF.